What follows are 32 T cell receptor beta chains derived from one specimen sequenced in a study of a mutant IDH1 vaccine in newly diagnosed glioma. Time point noted: week 47, end of study. All doses held 300 ug of mutant IDH1 20-mer peptide, with topical imiquimod. TCRdb keeps only in-frame clones here, not all; method: immunoSEQ multiplex PCR. Of tens of thousands of clones in the sample, around 75% were seen once. These TCRs are of unknown antigen specificity. This specimen was PBMCs, taken from a glioma patient whose treatment included an IDH1 peptide vaccine. These receptors were collected from a man aged 50 to 59 with glioma.

The chain recombines TRBV29-1 with TRBJ1-1; the D is unclear. This CDR3 spans 12 amino acids. CDR1 SQVTM and CDR2 ANQGSEA come from the germline V gene. Between the trimmed V and J ends, which lost 4 bases and 1 base, there was a span of 7 bases. The CDR3 DNA sequence: TGCAGCGTTGTGTTCCGGAACACTGAAGCTTTCTTT. Protein sequence: CSVVFRNTEAFF.

The genes are TRBV18 and TRBJ1-1, with D maybe TRBD1 (5 bases). This CDR3 comprises 13 residues. Between the trimmed V and J ends, which lost 8 bases and 4 bases, there was a span of 14 bases. CDR1 is KGHSH and CDR2 is LQKENI in the germline V gene. The CDR3 loop is CASAQGRATEAFF. The CDR3 DNA follows: TGTGCCAGCGCTCAGGGTAGAGCCACTGAAGCTTTCTTT.

This chain connects TRBV5-6 to TRBJ2-7, with TRBD2 identical over 9 bases. The germline V gene encodes CDR1 SGHDT and CDR2 YYEEEE. The V and J ends lost 0 bases and 2 bases, in that order; junction bases with no gene match: 9. The CDR3 length is 17 residues. The DNA for the CDR3 is TGTGCCAGCAGCTTGGGCCCCTGGGCGGGGGGGCCCTACGAGCAGTACTTC. Amino acids: CASSLGPWAGGPYEQYF.

This chain uses TRBV5-1 with TRBJ1-2; D unclear. V lost 0 bases and J lost 2, with 8 bases in between. The germline gives CDR1 SGHRS, CDR2 YFSETQ. The CDR3 is 14 amino acids. The CDR3 DNA reads TGCGCCAGCAGCTTGGATCCGAGCAACTATGGCTACACCTTC. Amino acid sequence: CASSLDPSNYGYTF.

This clone has more than one count but fewer than ten. This chain uses TRBV7-2 with TRBJ1-1; perhaps TRBD1 as D (5 bases). Germline V gene lookup returns CDR1 SGHTA and CDR2 FQGNSA. The CDR3 is made up of 12 amino acids. Trimming stripped 4 bases from V and 2 bases from J, with 5 bases between. The CDR3 reads CASSWDNTEAFF. The CDR3 DNA reads TGTGCCAGCAGCTGGGACAACACTGAAGCTTTCTTT.

This chain connects TRBV19 to TRBJ1-1, with a possible D match to TRBD1 (5 bases). The CDR3 contains 15 residues. The V and J ends lost 6 bases and 1 base respectively, with 15 bases between them. Germline V gene data show CDR1 as LNHDA and CDR2 as SQIVND (reference sequence). The DNA of the CDR3 is TGTGCCAGTAGACCCCAGGGAACGGGGAACACTGAAGCTTTCTTT. Its protein is CASRPQGTGNTEAFF.

The chain carries TRBV5-1 and TRBJ2-1; 10 bases align to TRBD2. Germline lookup yields CDR1 SGHRS and CDR2 YFSETQ. V dropped 0 bases and J dropped 4; count of bases not matched to a gene: 4. The CDR3 length is 16 residues. CDR3 sequence: CASSLARAGGYNEQFF. The CDR3, as DNA: TGCGCCAGCAGCTTGGCCAGAGCGGGGGGGTACAATGAGCAGTTCTTC.

The chain joins TRBV27 to TRBJ2-7; D may be TRBD1 or TRBD2 (6 bases each). The CDR3 contains 14 residues. Deletions cut 3 bases from V and 3 bases from J, with 12 bases between. Germline V gives CDR1 MNHEY, CDR2 SMNVEV (reference sequence). CDR3 protein: CASSFSGAHYEQYF. The CDR3 bases are TGTGCCAGCAGTTTTTCGGGGGCTCACTACGAGCAGTACTTC.

This clone was seen just once. The CDR3: CASSQALNRDRNQPQHF. The CDR3 DNA sequence: TGCGCCAGCAGCCAAGCTCTAAACCGGGACAGAAATCAGCCCCAGCATTTT. The rearrangement links TRBV4-1 to TRBJ1-5; 7 bases are shared with TRBD1. There are 17 residues in the CDR3. Germline CDR1 reads MGHRA; CDR2 reads YSYEKL. The junction had 10 bases not matched to a gene; V was cut back by 1 base and J by 4 bases.

The genes are TRBV30 and TRBJ1-6; no definite D call. The CDR3 contains 15 residues. Germline CDR1 GTSNPN, CDR2 SVGIG (reference sequence). The ends were cut back, 2 bases at V and 8 bases at J, with 16 bases in the middle. The CDR3 loop reads CAWSLPGVIDSPLHF. CDR3 in DNA: TGTGCCTGGAGTCTCCCAGGAGTGATCGATTCACCCCTCCACTTT. Variable domain in full (rest from reference TRBV30 and TRBJ1-6): SQTIHQWPATLVQPVGSPLSLECTVEGTSNPNLYWYRQAAGRGLQLLFYSVGIGQISSEVPQNLSASRPQDRQFILSSKKLLLSDSGFYLCAWSLPGVIDSPLHFGNGTRLTVT.

This chain connects TRBV14 to TRBJ2-7; 10 bases are shared with TRBD1. After removal of 2 bases from V and 2 bases from J, the junction contained 3 bases not matched to a gene. The germline CDR1 and CDR2 sequences are SGHDN and FVKESK. The CDR3 is made up of 15 amino acids. This CDR3 reads CASSQWTGGAYEQYF. CDR3 nucleotides: TGTGCCAGCAGCCAATGGACAGGGGGAGCCTACGAGCAGTACTTC. Complete variable domain (other parts from reference TRBV14 and TRBJ2-7): EAGVTQFPSHSVIEKGQTVTLRCDPISGHDNLYWYRRVMGKEIKFLLHFVKESKQDESGMPNNRFLAERTGGTYSTLKVQPAELEDSGVYFCASSQWTGGAYEQYFGPGTRLTVT.

The chain uses TRBV28 and TRBJ1-2; D gene uncertain. V dropped 3 bases and J dropped 5 bases, with 7 bases sitting between them. The V gene's germline CDR1 is MDHEN and CDR2 SYDVKM. The CDR3 sequence is 12 residues long. Here the CDR3 reads CASSFSRYGYTF. CDR3 bases: TGTGCCAGCAGTTTCAGCCGGTATGGCTACACCTTC.

The CDR3 spells CASSIDAYNQPQHF. The CDR3, as DNA: TGTGCCAGTAGTATAGATGCGTACAATCAGCCCCAGCATTTT. The gene calls are TRBV19 and TRBJ1-5; D unclear. The CDR3 runs 14 residues. V lost 0 bases and J 3 bases, leaving 6 bases between the germline ends. The germline V gene has CDR1 LNHDA and CDR2 SQIVND (reference sequence).

This clone was detected only once. The chain recombines TRBV6-5 with TRBJ2-7; 12 bases are a match to TRBD1. The V and J ends lost 6 bases and 5 bases, in that order; junction bases with no gene match: 8. The CDR3 consists of 15 residues. The germline V gene encodes CDR1 MNHEY and CDR2 SVGAGI. CDR3: CASRSGQGAMNEQYF. The CDR3 DNA follows: TGTGCCAGCAGATCGGGACAGGGGGCGATGAACGAGCAGTACTTC.

This rearrangement joins TRBV5-1 to TRBJ1-4; 7 bases are shared with TRBD1. CDR3 length equals 14 residues. Looked up from germline, CDR1 is SGHRS and CDR2 is YFSETQ. J gave up 8 bases and V 3 bases, and 7 bases lay outside the gene matches. CDR3: CASSSTQGEEKLFF. In nucleotides, the CDR3 is TGCGCCAGCAGCTCGACCCAGGGGGAAGAAAAACTGTTTTTT. Filled out from reference TRBV5-1 and TRBJ1-4, the complete variable domain reads KAGVTQTPRYLIKTRGQQVTLSCSPISGHRSVSWYQQTPGQGLQFLFEYFSETQRNKGNFPGRFSGRQFSNSRSEMNVSTLELGDSALYLCASSSTQGEEKLFFGSGTQLSVL.

This chain uses TRBV5-1 with TRBJ2-6; D is possibly TRBD1 or TRBD2 (5 bases each). In germline, CDR1 is SGHRS, CDR2 YFSETQ. The CDR3 length is 15 residues. Trimming stripped 5 bases from V and 1 base from J, with 10 bases between. CDR3 protein: CASREGPSGANVLTF. The CDR3 DNA reads as TGCGCCAGCAGAGAGGGGCCGTCTGGGGCCAACGTCCTGACTTTC.

The chain carries TRBV30 and TRBJ1-1; maybe TRBD1 (6 bases). V dropped 7 bases and J dropped 3 bases, with 15 bases sitting between them. The germline CDR1 and CDR2 sequences are GTSNPN and SVGIG (reference sequence). This CDR3 region has 13 residues. CDR3 in amino acids: CAYEGGGDTEAFF. CDR3 DNA: TGTGCCTATGAAGGAGGGGGGGACACTGAAGCTTTCTTT.

This rearrangement joins TRBV2 to TRBJ1-5; the match to TRBD1 covers 9 bases. J lost 5 bases, V lost 6 bases, and 5 bases had no gene match. Germline loops: CDR1 SNHLY, CDR2 FYNNEI. The CDR3 length is 14 residues. CDR3 sequence (DNA): TGTGCCAGCAGACGGACAGGGGAGGATCAGCCCCAGCATTTT. Its protein product is CASRRTGEDQPQHF.

The V and J genes are TRBV2 and TRBJ1-5; no clear D. Looked up from germline, CDR1 is SNHLY and CDR2 is FYNNEI. V lost 3 bases to trimming and J lost 1 base, with 13 bases between them. The CDR3 length is 16 residues. The DNA for the CDR3 is TGTGCCAGCAGTGAGGAGGGCTATGGGAGCAATCAGCCCCAGCATTTT. It is translated as CASSEEGYGSNQPQHF. The whole variable domain, filled in from reference TRBV2 and TRBJ1-5, reads EPEVTQTPSHQVTQMGQEVILRCVPISNHLYFYWYRQILGQKVEFLVSFYNNEISEKSEIFDDQFSVERPDGSNFTLKIRSTKLEDSAMYFCASSEEGYGSNQPQHFGDGTRLSIL.

The CDR3 protein is CASSQEINGGLRGEQYF. The CDR3 DNA sequence: TGTGCCAGCAGCCAAGAAATCAACGGGGGCCTAAGAGGAGAGCAGTACTTC. This chain connects TRBV4-2 to TRBJ2-7, with D perhaps matching TRBD1 or TRBD2 (6 bases each). Germline V gene lookup returns CDR1 LGHNA and CDR2 YNFKEQ. The CDR3 runs to 17 residues. Trimming cost V 0 bases and J 7 bases, with 22 bases left between them.

A few counts support this clone. The chain joins TRBV11-2 to TRBJ2-3; no definite D call. The CDR3 is 12 residues long. CDR1 is SGHAT and CDR2 is FQNNGV in the germline V gene. Trimming took off 7 bases at V and 11 bases at J, with 16 bases between the two ends. CDR3 amino acids: CASTSLGLGQYF. The DNA for the CDR3 is TGTGCCAGCACCTCCTTAGGTCTAGGGCAGTATTTT.

The rearrangement links TRBV20-1 to TRBJ1-2; no reliable D call. Germline assignment: CDR1 DFQATT and CDR2 SNEGSKA (reference sequence). The CDR3 is 11 residues long. V was cut by 4 bases and J by 4 bases, with 7 bases left in between. CDR3 region: CSAKLLYGYTF. The CDR3 coding sequence is TGCAGTGCTAAACTTCTCTATGGCTACACCTTC.

The CDR3: CASSLYQGANNEQFF. CDR3 nucleotides: TGCGCCAGCAGCTTGTACCAGGGGGCTAACAATGAGCAGTTCTTC. The chain links TRBV5-1 to TRBJ2-1; TRBD1 matches 8 bases. Losses at the gene ends were 1 base for V and 5 bases for J; bases not matched to a gene: 5. The germline V gene encodes CDR1 SGHRS and CDR2 YFSETQ. The CDR3 sequence is 15 residues long.

The chain recombines TRBV5-1 with TRBJ1-1, with no clear D. Trimming took off 0 bases at V and 6 bases at J, with 12 bases between the two ends. This CDR3 comprises 14 residues. Germline-derived CDR1 and CDR2 are SGHRS and YFSETQ. The CDR3 DNA reads as TGCGCCAGCAGCTTGGGACCCCCGAGGGCTGAAGCTTTCTTT. It encodes CASSLGPPRAEAFF.

This chain uses TRBV15 with TRBJ1-1; 11 bases line up with TRBD1. Germline lookup yields CDR1 LNHNV and CDR2 YYDKDF (reference sequence). The V and J ends lost 3 bases and 8 bases, in that order; junction bases with no gene match: 2. This CDR3 has 13 residues. The CDR3 is CATSRDRGREAFF. The CDR3 DNA sequence: TGTGCCACCAGCAGGGACAGGGGGCGCGAAGCTTTCTTT.

This clone is a singleton in its sample. This chain uses TRBV9 with TRBJ2-1; tentatively, D is TRBD2 (5 bases). The CDR3 spans 16 residues. Trimming pared 3 bases from V and 1 base from J, leaving 14 bases between. CDR1 and CDR2 from the germline V gene are SGDLS and YYNGEE. The CDR3: CASSGDVGLSYNEQFF. The CDR3 DNA sequence: TGTGCCAGCAGCGGAGACGTTGGACTGTCCTACAATGAGCAGTTCTTC.

The V call is TRBV14, the J call TRBJ1-5; D unclear. The CDR3 extends over 13 amino acids. The germline gives CDR1 SGHDN, CDR2 FVKESK. V lost 0 bases and J lost 4, with 4 bases in between. CDR3 in DNA: TGTGCCAGCAGCCAAGATATGAATCAGCCCCAGCATTTT. Its translation is CASSQDMNQPQHF.

The CDR3 bases are TGTGCCAGCAGTCGCTCCGGGGTTTCTATGGAGTACACCTTC. This sequence encodes CASSRSGVSMEYTF. The rearrangement links TRBV6-5 to TRBJ1-2, with D uncertain. Trimming pared 5 bases from V and 11 bases from J, leaving 21 bases between. The CDR3 spans 14 residues. In germline, CDR1 is MNHEY, CDR2 SVGAGI.

V and J are TRBV29-1 and TRBJ2-4, with no clear D. Trimming removed 7 bases at V and 7 bases at J, with 11 bases between. The CDR3 contains 11 residues. Germline CDR1 and CDR2: SQVTM and ANQGSEA. CDR3 protein: CSGAIQNIQYF. The CDR3 nucleotides read TGCAGCGGGGCCATCCAGAACATTCAGTACTTC.

V is TRBV10-1 and J is TRBJ2-1; TRBD2 might be the D (6 bases). The CDR3 covers 15 residues. The ends were cut back, 2 bases at V and 3 bases at J, with 11 bases in the middle. Germline V lookup: CDR1 WNHNN, CDR2 SYGVQD (reference sequence). The CDR3 here is CASSEKRAGYNEQFF. The CDR3 coding sequence is TGCGCCAGCAGTGAGAAGCGGGCCGGCTACAATGAGCAGTTCTTC.

The chain links TRBV2 to TRBJ1-4; 7 bases fit TRBD1. CDR3 length: 15 residues. With V trimmed by 6 bases and J by 8 bases, 12 bases remained unmatched. Germline values: CDR1 SNHLY, CDR2 FYNNEI. For the CDR3, the DNA is TGTGCCAGCAGCGAGACAGGGCGGCGTGGGGAAAAACTGTTTTTT. Its protein product is CASSETGRRGEKLFF.

The V and J genes are TRBV15 and TRBJ1-5, with 7 bases lining up with TRBD1. Germline V CDR1 and CDR2: LNHNV, YYDKDF (reference sequence). Trimming took 3 bases from V and 0 from J; bases not matched to a gene: 2. The length of the CDR3 is 15 residues. The CDR3: CATSRTGYSNQPQHF. CDR3 DNA sequence: TGTGCCACCAGCAGGACAGGGTATAGCAATCAGCCCCAGCATTTT.